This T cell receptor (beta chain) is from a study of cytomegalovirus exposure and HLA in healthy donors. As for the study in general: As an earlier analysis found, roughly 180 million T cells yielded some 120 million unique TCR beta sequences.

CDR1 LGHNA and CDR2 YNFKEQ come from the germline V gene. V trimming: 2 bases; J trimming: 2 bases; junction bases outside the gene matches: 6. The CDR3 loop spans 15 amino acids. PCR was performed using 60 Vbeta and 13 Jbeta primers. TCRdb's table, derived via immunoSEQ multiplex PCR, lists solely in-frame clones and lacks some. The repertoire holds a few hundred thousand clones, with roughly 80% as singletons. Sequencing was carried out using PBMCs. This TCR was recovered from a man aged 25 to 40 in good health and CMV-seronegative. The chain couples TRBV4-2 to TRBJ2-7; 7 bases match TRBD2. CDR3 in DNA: TGTGCCAGCAGCCAACAAGAGCGGGGTCCCTACGAGCAGTACTTC. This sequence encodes CASSQQERGPYEQYF.